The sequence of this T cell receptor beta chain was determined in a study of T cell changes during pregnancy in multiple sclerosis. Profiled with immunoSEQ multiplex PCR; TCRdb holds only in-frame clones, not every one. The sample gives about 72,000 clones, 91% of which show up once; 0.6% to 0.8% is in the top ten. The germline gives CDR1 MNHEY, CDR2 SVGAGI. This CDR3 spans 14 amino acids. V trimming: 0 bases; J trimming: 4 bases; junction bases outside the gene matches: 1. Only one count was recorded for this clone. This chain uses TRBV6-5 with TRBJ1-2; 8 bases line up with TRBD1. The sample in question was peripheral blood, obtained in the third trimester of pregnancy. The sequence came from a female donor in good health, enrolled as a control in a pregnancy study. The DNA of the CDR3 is TGTGCCAGCAGTTACTCGACAGGGGTCTATGGCTACACCTTC. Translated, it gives CASSYSTGVYGYTF.